A single sample is the source of the 15 T cell receptor beta chains below, sequenced in a study of tumor-infiltrating lymphocytes in localized non-small cell lung cancer. Repertoires were generated with immunoSEQ multiplex PCR, while TCRdb's copy carries only in-frame clones and drops some. This table has some 7,800 clones, around 77% appearing once. Sequenced material: lung tumor tissue. All receptors derive from a human donor with non-small cell lung cancer.

The CDR3 loop is CASSRTMGLKGGELFF. Here the CDR3 DNA reads TGTGCCAGCAGTCGCACTATGGGGCTAAAGGGCGGGGAGCTGTTTTTT. The rearrangement joins TRBV27 to TRBJ2-2, with D tentatively TRBD1 (5 bases). The CDR3 has 16 residues. Trimming removed 5 bases at V and 7 bases at J, with 20 bases between. Germline V gene lookup returns CDR1 MNHEY and CDR2 SMNVEV (reference sequence).

Here the CDR3 DNA reads TGCGCCAGCAGCTTGGCTAGCGGGAGGACCACCGGGGAGCTGTTTTTT. Translating it yields CASSLASGRTTGELFF. V gene TRBV5-1 combines with J gene TRBJ2-2, with TRBD2 matching 11 bases. V lost 0 bases, J lost 4 bases, and 2 bases stayed unmatched. CDR1 is SGHRS and CDR2 is YFSETQ in the germline V gene. The CDR3 totals 16 residues. The full variable domain, rest sourced from reference TRBV5-1 and TRBJ2-2, is KAGVTQTPRYLIKTRGQQVTLSCSPISGHRSVSWYQQTPGQGLQFLFEYFSETQRNKGNFPGRFSGRQFSNSRSEMNVSTLELGDSALYLCASSLASGRTTGELFFGEGSRLTVL.

This chain uses TRBV29-1 with TRBJ2-7, with 12 bases that match TRBD1. The J segment lost 6 bases and the V segment lost 3 bases, leaving 6 bases of the junction unmatched. The CDR3 length is 14 residues. Germline CDR1 reads SQVTM; CDR2 reads ANQGSEA. As DNA, the CDR3 is TGCAGCGTTGAGGGGACAGGGGGCCCGAGCGAGCAGTACTTC. It translates to CSVEGTGGPSEQYF.

The genes are TRBV2 and TRBJ1-5; D call uncertain. The length of the CDR3 is 13 residues. The germline V and J ends were trimmed by 8 bases and 1 base, with 9 bases remaining between them. Per germline, CDR1 SNHLY and CDR2 FYNNEI. CDR3 DNA sequence: TGTGCCAGCGGGCCCCAGAGCAATCAGCCCCAGCATTTT. Its translation: CASGPQSNQPQHF.

The rearrangement uses TRBV5-6 and TRBJ2-7; 13 nucleotides match TRBD2. Germline V lookup: CDR1 SGHDT, CDR2 YYEEEE. V shed 0 bases and J 3 bases; nucleotides not matched to a gene: 9. The CDR3 contains 18 residues. The CDR3 region is CASSLETSGRAASYEQYF. Here the CDR3 DNA reads TGTGCCAGCAGCTTGGAAACTAGCGGGAGGGCAGCAAGCTACGAGCAGTACTTC. Complete variable domain (other parts from reference TRBV5-6 and TRBJ2-7): DAGVTQSPTHLIKTRGQQVTLRCSPKSGHDTVSWYQQALGQGPQFIFQYYEEEERQRGNFPDRFSGHQFPNYSSELNVNALLLGDSALYLCASSLETSGRAASYEQYFGPGTRLTVT.

V gene TRBV5-1 combines with J gene TRBJ2-5; possibly TRBD1 or TRBD2 for D (6 bases each). The J call may be faulty, since TRBJ2-7 better matches the DNA end. This CDR3 region has 15 residues. In germline, CDR1 is SGHRS, CDR2 YFSETQ. The chain's CDR3 is CASSLAQGRTYEQYF. The CDR3 nucleotides read TGCGCCAGCAGCTTGGCCCAGGGGAGGACCTACGAGCAGTACTTC.

V usage is TRBV10-3 and J usage is TRBJ2-1; tentatively, D is TRBD1 (6 bases). The length of the CDR3 is 12 residues. The V end lost 9 bases, the J end lost 6 bases, and 12 bases lay between the germline ends. CDR1 is ENHRY and CDR2 is SYGVKD in the germline V gene. CDR3 DNA sequence: TGTGCCATAGCACAGGGTCTCAATGAGCAGTTCTTC. As protein: CAIAQGLNEQFF.

The V gene is TRBV5-4, the J gene TRBJ2-7, with 7 nucleotides matching TRBD2. CDR1 SGHNT and CDR2 YYREEE come from the germline V gene (reference sequence). Unmatched junction bases numbered 7, after V lost 4 bases and J lost 0 bases. The CDR3 spans 15 residues. This chain's CDR3 is CASSEPSGLSYEQYF. As DNA, the CDR3 is TGTGCCAGCAGCGAGCCTAGCGGCCTCTCCTACGAGCAGTACTTC.

V is TRBV30 and J is TRBJ1-1, with D hard to call. From germline, CDR1 is GTSNPN and CDR2 SVGIG (reference sequence). This CDR3 contains 15 residues. The V end was cut by 1 base, the J end by 1 base, with 13 bases between. Here the CDR3 DNA reads TGTGCCTGGAGTGAGTCAGGACTTGAGAACACTGAAGCTTTCTTT. Its protein is CAWSESGLENTEAFF.

V usage is TRBV29-1 and J usage is TRBJ2-7; 9 nucleotides match TRBD1. Per the germline V gene, CDR1 is SQVTM and CDR2 is ANQGSEA. J was trimmed by 5 bases and V by 4 bases; bases with no gene match: 6. The CDR3 spans 13 residues. Written as DNA, the CDR3 is TGCAGCGTTGCGGCGGACAGGGGTAACGAGCAGTACTTC. Its translation is CSVAADRGNEQYF.

The rearrangement joins TRBV30 to TRBJ2-3; 11 bases are a match to TRBD2. The CDR3 spans 15 residues. After removal of 3 bases from V and 4 bases from J, the junction contained 6 bases not matched to a gene. CDR1 is GTSNPN, CDR2 SVGIG, per germline (reference sequence). CDR3 nucleotides: TGTGCCTGGAGGAATAGCGGGAGGGCCGCAGATACGCAGTATTTT. Amino acid sequence: CAWRNSGRAADTQYF.

This chain uses TRBV5-1 with TRBJ2-1, with 10 nucleotides matching TRBD2. V shed 4 bases, J shed 2 bases, and the junction held 3 bases outside the gene matches. Germline lookup yields CDR1 SGHRS and CDR2 YFSETQ. The length of the CDR3 is 15 residues. As DNA, the CDR3 is TGCGCCAGCAGCCCTAGCGGGAGAACCTACAATGAGCAGTTCTTC. This gives the protein CASSPSGRTYNEQFF.

This clone came up a few times. The chain recombines TRBV9 with TRBJ2-7; D gene ambiguous. In germline, CDR1 is SGDLS, CDR2 YYNGEE. This CDR3 contains 11 residues. Trimming stripped 1 base from V and 4 bases from J, with 3 bases between. The CDR3 nucleotides read TGTGCCAGCAGCGTAATGTACGAGCAGTACTTC. Translation gives CASSVMYEQYF. The variable domain in full, with the rest retrieved from reference TRBV9 and TRBJ2-7, is DSGVTQTPKHLITATGQRVTLRCSPRSGDLSVYWYQQSLDQGLQFLIQYYNGEERAKGNILERFSAQQFPDLHSELNLSSLELGDSALYFCASSVMYEQYFGPGTRLTVT.

V and J are TRBV5-1 and TRBJ1-1; possible D gene TRBD1, 5 bases. Trimming shortened V by 0 bases and J by 2 bases, and 8 bases separated the two germline ends. This CDR3 comprises 14 residues. Germline CDR1 SGHRS, CDR2 YFSETQ. CDR3 in amino acids: CASSLGTLNTEAFF. The CDR3 DNA sequence: TGCGCCAGCAGCTTGGGGACACTCAACACTGAAGCTTTCTTT.

This chain links TRBV11-2 with TRBJ2-7; 7 nucleotides agree with TRBD1. Germline lookup yields CDR1 SGHAT and CDR2 FQNNGV. The CDR3 consists of 12 residues. V lost 5 bases to trimming and J lost 8 bases; unmatched junction nucleotides: 6. Written as DNA, the CDR3 is TGTGCCAGCAGCCCCTCGGACAGGCAGCAGTACTTC. This translates into CASSPSDRQQYF.